The rows below give T cell receptor beta chains drawn from one sample of a study of cytomegalovirus exposure and HLA in healthy donors. TCRdb's table, derived via immunoSEQ multiplex PCR, lists solely in-frame clones and lacks some. The sample holds a few hundred thousand clones; approximately 80% are singletons and the top ten take over 12%. What was sequenced was PBMCs. The receptors were sampled from a woman aged 25 to 45 in good health and CMV-seropositive. Both conserved end residues are part of each CDR3. Fields, in order: D gene, V gene, J gene, clone size, CDR3 DNA, CDR3 protein. A D gene is named only where the DNA matches it firmly. Size is stated for part of the rows, as once, few or many counts, or as a class when the clone is expanded.

NA	TRBV7-9	TRBJ1-1	NA	TGTGCCAGCAGTAACAGGGATCCTGAAGCTTTCTTT	CASSNRDPEAFF
TRBD2	TRBV7-3	TRBJ2-1	NA	TGTGCCAGCAGCGAGGGACTAGCGAACAATGAGCAGTTCTTC	CASSEGLANNEQFF
NA	TRBV29-1	TRBJ1-1	NA	TGCAGCGTTGGGGGTGGGGGCGCTGAAGCTTTCTTT	CSVGGGGAEAFF
NA	TRBV7-8	TRBJ1-1	NA	TGTGCCAGCAGCTTAGTAAGGCAGACTGAAGCTTTCTTT	CASSLVRQTEAFF
NA	TRBV30	TRBJ2-7	NA	TGTGCCTGGTCGATGTCCTACGAGCAGTACTTC	CAWSMSYEQYF
TRBD2	TRBV28	TRBJ2-7	NA	TGTGCCAGCAGTGGGGGGAGGGGCCTCGACGAGCAGTACTTC	CASSGGRGLDEQYF
NA	TRBV5-1	TRBJ2-3	NA	TGCGCCAGCAGCCGTACCCTGGCAGATACGCAGTATTTT	CASSRTLADTQYF
NA	TRBV29-1	TRBJ2-7	few	TGCAGCGTTGAAGTCCTTACAGGGAGGGGGGGCTACGAGCAGTACTTC	CSVEVLTGRGGYEQYF
NA	TRBV5-1	TRBJ1-5	NA	TGCGCCAGCAGCTTGGATCTCAATCAGCCCCAGCATTTT	CASSLDLNQPQHF
NA	TRBV28	TRBJ1-5	NA	TGTGCCAGCAGTATGAAGGGGGGTCAGCCCCAGCATTTT	CASSMKGGQPQHF
NA	TRBV25-1	TRBJ2-5	NA	TGTGCCAGCAGTGAGGGACGGACCCACCAAGAGACCCAGTACTTC	CASSEGRTHQETQYF
TRBD2	TRBV7-2	TRBJ2-7	NA	TGTGCCAGCAGCTCCCAAAGCGGGAGTTACGAGCAGTACTTC	CASSSQSGSYEQYF
TRBD2	TRBV9	TRBJ2-7	few	TGTGCCAGCAGCGCCAGGGCAGCGGGGAACTACGAGCAGTACTTC	CASSARAAGNYEQYF
TRBD2	TRBV7-2	TRBJ2-3	NA	TGTGCCAGCAGCCCCGGACTAGCGGGGTCCACAGATACGCAGTATTTT	CASSPGLAGSTDTQYF
TRBD2	TRBV5-1	TRBJ2-7	few	TGCGCCAGCAGCTACAACTTAGCGGGAGAGGCCGAGCAGTACTTC	CASSYNLAGEAEQYF
NA	TRBV6-4	TRBJ1-5	few	TGTGCCAGCAGTGACGGGAGGAGCCACAATCAGCCCCAGCATTTT	CASSDGRSHNQPQHF
NA	TRBV11-2	TRBJ1-5	NA	TGTGCCAGCAGCCGAGACAGTAGCAATCAGCCCCAGCATTTT	CASSRDSSNQPQHF
TRBD1	TRBV30	TRBJ1-4	once	TGTGCCTGGTCTACAGGGACAGGGGATGAAAAACTGTTTTTT	CAWSTGTGDEKLFF
TRBD2	TRBV6-5	TRBJ2-7	few	TGTGCCAGCAGGATTACCGGACTAGCGGGAGGCCAGGAGTACTTC	CASRITGLAGGQEYF
NA	TRBV6-4	TRBJ1-5	once	TGTGCCAGCAGTGTGCAGGAGGGGCAGCCCCAGCATTTT	CASSVQEGQPQHF
NA	TRBV30	TRBJ2-7	NA	TGTGCCTGGAGTATCCCGACAGGTACGGATGACGAGCAGTACTTC	CAWSIPTGTDDEQYF
NA	TRBV29-1	TRBJ2-1	NA	TGCAGCGTTGCATGGGGGACTCTTCTCAATGAGCAGTTCTTC	CSVAWGTLLNEQFF
NA	TRBV30	TRBJ2-1	NA	TGTGCCTGGAGTGGAACCCTTCACTCCTACAATGAGCAGTTCTTC	CAWSGTLHSYNEQFF
TRBD1	TRBV19	TRBJ1-5	NA	TGTGCCAGTAGTACGACAGGGAAAAGGGATCAGCCCCAGCATTTT	CASSTTGKRDQPQHF
NA	TRBV30	TRBJ1-1	NA	TGTGCCTGGAGTGTACTCGCCGGCCAAGCTTTCTTT	CAWSVLAGQAFF
NA	TRBV15	TRBJ2-5	NA	TGTGCCACCAGGTCCGGAGGAGAGACCCAGTACTTC	CATRSGGETQYF
NA	TRBV29-1	TRBJ1-1	NA	TGCAGCGCCCAATATCAATTGAAGAACACTGAAGCTTTCTTT	CSAQYQLKNTEAFF
NA	TRBV29-1	TRBJ2-7	few	TGCAGCGTTGTAGAAGGAAACGAGCAGTACTTC	CSVVEGNEQYF
TRBD1	TRBV7-2	TRBJ1-5	NA	TGTGCCAGCAGCCCCGAACAGGGGAGCAATCAGCCCCAGCATTTT	CASSPEQGSNQPQHF
NA	TRBV6-5	TRBJ1-2	NA	TGTGCCAGCAGTTACTCTCCAGGGATTGGCTACACCTTC	CASSYSPGIGYTF
NA	TRBV27	TRBJ2-6	once	TGTGCCAGCAGTTTATTCGGATCACCCTCTGGGGCCAACGTCCTGACTTTC	CASSLFGSPSGANVLTF
NA	TRBV6-5	TRBJ2-6	NA	TGTGCCAGCAGTTACTCGCGCACTGGGGCCAACGTCCTGACTTTC	CASSYSRTGANVLTF
NA	TRBV27	TRBJ2-1	NA	TGTGCCAGCAGACAGAACTATTACGACAATGAGCAGTTCTTC	CASRQNYYDNEQFF
NA	TRBV30	TRBJ1-1	NA	TGTGCCTGGAGTCTCAGGGTGGGCACTGAAGCTTTCTTT	CAWSLRVGTEAFF
NA	TRBV2	TRBJ1-5	few	TGTGCCAGCAGTGCTGACAGAGGCAATCAGCCCCAGCATTTT	CASSADRGNQPQHF
NA	TRBV6-5	TRBJ2-7	NA	TGTGCCAGCAGCCTAGGACCAAACTACGAGCAGTACTTC	CASSLGPNYEQYF
NA	TRBV11-2	TRBJ2-7	once	TGTGCCAGCAGCTCAGGGTGGGGATACGAGCAGTACTTC	CASSSGWGYEQYF
NA	TRBV6-5	TRBJ1-1	NA	TGTGCCAGCAGTGGAACAGGGTGGACTGAAGCTTTCTTT	CASSGTGWTEAFF
NA	TRBV27	TRBJ1-1	NA	TGTGCCAGCAGTTTAATGGTCAAGAACACTGAAGCTTTCTTT	CASSLMVKNTEAFF
NA	TRBV30	TRBJ2-3	NA	TGTGCCTGGAGTGTAGAGCGCGCAGATACGCAGTATTTT	CAWSVERADTQYF
NA	TRBV9	TRBJ1-2	NA	TGTGCCAGCAGCCTAAGAACATCCGATGGCTACACCTTC	CASSLRTSDGYTF
NA	TRBV29-1	TRBJ2-2	NA	TGCAGCGTTGTTGGCAGGTTAAACACCGGGGAGCTGTTTTTT	CSVVGRLNTGELFF
NA	TRBV7-9	TRBJ2-7	NA	TGTGCCAGCAGCTTAGGGTCCGGACTCGCAACCTACGAGCAGTACTTC	CASSLGSGLATYEQYF
NA	TRBV2	TRBJ1-1	NA	TGTGCCACTGAGTGGGGTAACACTGAAGCTTTCTTT	CATEWGNTEAFF
TRBD1	TRBV25-1	TRBJ2-2	NA	TGTGCCAGCAGTGAATTGGGGACAGGGAACACCGGGGAGCTGTTTTTT	CASSELGTGNTGELFF
NA	TRBV4-1	TRBJ1-5	NA	TGCGCCAGCAGCCAAGGATGGGCAAGCAATCAGCCCCAGCATTTT	CASSQGWASNQPQHF
NA	TRBV30	TRBJ1-1	NA	TGTGCCTGGGCCCCCGAGGTCGGGGCTGAAGCTTTCTTT	CAWAPEVGAEAFF
NA	TRBV27	TRBJ2-5	once	TGTGCCAGCAGTTTATCAAGTCAAGAGACCCAGTACTTC	CASSLSSQETQYF
NA	TRBV13	TRBJ1-5	few	TGTGCCAGCAGCTTAGTACGCGGAGGGTGGAGGACCCATAGCAATCAGCCCCAGCATTTT	CASSLVRGGWRTHSNQPQHF
NA	TRBV6-1	TRBJ1-2	NA	TGTGCCAGCCATCAGGGTTATGGCTACACCTTC	CASHQGYGYTF
NA	TRBV7-9	TRBJ2-7	NA	TGTGCCAGCAGCTTAGTTGACAGGCATGCCACGAACCGTTTCTACGAGCAGTACTTC	CASSLVDRHATNRFYEQYF